These 8 T cell receptor beta chains came from one sample sequenced in a study of shared clonotypes between healthy human individuals. Some clones are missing from TCRdb's copy, which holds only in-frame ones; the method was immunoSEQ multiplex PCR. This table holds under 1,100,000 clones, roughly 70% found once. Specimen: memory CD4+ T cells sorted from blood. The subset denotes: CD45RA-negative fraction. The receptors stem from a man aged 18 to 30 in good health.

The chain couples TRBV6-6 to TRBJ2-2; tentative D call: TRBD1 (6 bases). CDR1 is MNHNY, CDR2 SVGAGI, per germline (reference sequence). Trimming removed 6 bases at V and 7 bases at J, with 21 bases between. The CDR3 runs 16 residues. The CDR3 sequence: CASSYGQMEYIGELFF. Written as DNA, the CDR3 is TGTGCCAGCAGCTACGGACAGATGGAATATATCGGGGAGCTGTTTTTT.

J is TRBJ1-5 and V is TRBV15; D is unclear. This CDR3 is built from 15 residues. The V gene lost 2 bases and the J gene lost 0 bases, with 8 bases spanning the gap. Germline lookup yields CDR1 LNHNV and CDR2 YYDKDF (reference sequence). CDR3 region: CATSRTAYSNQPQHF. The CDR3 DNA reads as TGTGCCACCAGCAGAACGGCTTATAGCAATCAGCCCCAGCATTTT.

The chain recombines TRBV9 with TRBJ1-3; D unclear. From germline, CDR1 is SGDLS and CDR2 YYNGEE. The CDR3 runs to 14 residues. The germline V and J ends were trimmed by 5 bases and 0 bases, with 9 bases remaining between them. CDR3 protein: CASSRPGSGNTIYF. The CDR3 DNA is TGTGCCAGCAGTCGCCCTGGCTCTGGAAACACCATATATTTT.

This clone was counted only a few times. The V call is TRBV7-8, the J call TRBJ2-1; TRBD1 matches at 8 bases. The CDR3 runs to 18 residues. Germline V gene lookup returns CDR1 SGHVS and CDR2 FQNEAQ. The ends lost 2 bases at V and 0 bases at J; junction bases unmatched: 9. The DNA of the CDR3 is TGTGCCAGCAGCTTACCAGGGGGCACTACTTTCTCCTACAATGAGCAGTTCTTC. This sequence encodes CASSLPGGTTFSYNEQFF.

This chain connects TRBV5-6 to TRBJ1-2; D uncertain. The V and J ends lost 4 bases and 3 bases respectively, with 13 bases between them. The CDR3 runs to 14 residues. Germline CDR1 SGHDT, CDR2 YYEEEE. CDR3 in DNA: TGTGCCAGCAGCCCGGACCGGGGTGACTATGGCTACACCTTC. Encoded protein: CASSPDRGDYGYTF.

V usage is TRBV28 and J usage is TRBJ1-4; D is ambiguous. The CDR3 runs 17 residues. Germline-derived CDR1 and CDR2 are MDHEN and SYDVKM. The V gene lost 5 bases and the J gene lost 1 base, with 17 bases spanning the gap. CDR3 amino acids: CASSAPSGAGTNEKLFF. The CDR3, as DNA: TGTGCCAGCAGTGCCCCAAGCGGCGCGGGAACTAATGAAAAACTGTTTTTT.

The chain is built from TRBV5-1 and TRBJ2-7, with TRBD2 as a possible D gene (5 bases). Germline V gene sequence: CDR1 SGHRS, CDR2 YFSETQ. CDR3 length: 16 residues. With 0 bases removed from V and 1 base from J, the gap between germline ends came to 14 bases. The CDR3, as DNA: TGCGCCAGCAGCTTGGATAGAAGCTGGAGGTCCTACGAGCAGTACTTC. It codes for CASSLDRSWRSYEQYF.

V usage is TRBV5-6 and J usage is TRBJ2-1, with 8 bases identical to TRBD2. Germline loops: CDR1 SGHDT, CDR2 YYEEEE. This CDR3 contains 17 residues. V lost 4 bases and J lost 0; bases outside the gene matches: 9. The CDR3 here is CASSLHTGTSSYNEQFF. The CDR3 DNA is TGTGCCAGCAGCCTACATACCGGGACTAGCTCCTACAATGAGCAGTTCTTC.